Given below is one TCR beta chain in context. The antigen is not known. Here immunoSEQ multiplex PCR was the method, and the copy in TCRdb shows in-frame clones only, minus some. The sample has just over 6,500 clones; 60% to 80% are singletons. The V end lost 3 bases, the J end lost 2 bases, and 11 bases lay between the germline ends. The CDR3 contains 14 residues. CDR1 KGHSH and CDR2 LQKENI come from the germline V gene. This sample was included in a study of circulating tumor DNA in untreated peripheral T-cell lymphoma. Study observations and caveats: Tumor-specific clonotypes were found in about four fifths of patients.

Tumor tissue was collected at baseline, before treatment began. The rearrangement links TRBV18 to TRBJ2-7; the D is unclear. The receptor's source is a human donor with peripheral T-cell lymphoma. The sample comprised tumor tissue. The CDR3 spells CASSPATEPYEQYF. The CDR3, as DNA: TGTGCCAGCTCACCTGCAACAGAACCCTACGAGCAGTACTTC.